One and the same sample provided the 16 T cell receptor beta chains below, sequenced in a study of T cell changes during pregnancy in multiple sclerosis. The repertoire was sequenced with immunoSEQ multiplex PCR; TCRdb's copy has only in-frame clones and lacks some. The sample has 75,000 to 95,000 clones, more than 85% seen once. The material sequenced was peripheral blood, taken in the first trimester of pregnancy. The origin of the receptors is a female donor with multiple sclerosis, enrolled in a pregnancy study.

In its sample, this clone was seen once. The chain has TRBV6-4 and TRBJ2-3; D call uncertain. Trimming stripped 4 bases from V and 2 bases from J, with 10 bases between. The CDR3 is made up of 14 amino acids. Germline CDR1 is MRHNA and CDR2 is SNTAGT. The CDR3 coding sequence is TGTGCCAGCAGTGGAGGTGGCGACACAGATACGCAGTATTTT. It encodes CASSGGGDTDTQYF.

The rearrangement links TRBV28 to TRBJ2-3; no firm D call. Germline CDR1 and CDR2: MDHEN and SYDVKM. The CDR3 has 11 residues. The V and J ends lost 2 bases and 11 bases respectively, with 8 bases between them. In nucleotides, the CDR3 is TGTGCCAGCAGTTTACCAGGCCGGCAGTATTTT. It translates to CASSLPGRQYF.

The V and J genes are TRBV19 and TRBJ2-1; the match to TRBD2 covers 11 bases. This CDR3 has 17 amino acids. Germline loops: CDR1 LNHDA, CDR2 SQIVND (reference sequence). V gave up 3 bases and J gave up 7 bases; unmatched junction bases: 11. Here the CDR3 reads CASSMQFSGRAGNEQFF. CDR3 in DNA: TGTGCCAGTAGTATGCAATTTAGCGGGAGGGCCGGGAATGAGCAGTTCTTC.

The CDR3 here is CASSLEGRTDTQYF. The CDR3 coding sequence is TGTGCCAGCAGCTTGGAGGGGCGAACAGATACGCAGTATTTT. The chain combines TRBV5-6 with TRBJ2-3, with D perhaps TRBD1 (5 bases). The V end was cut by 0 bases, the J end by 3 bases, with 8 bases between. CDR3 length equals 14 residues. The germline CDR1 and CDR2 sequences are SGHDT and YYEEEE.

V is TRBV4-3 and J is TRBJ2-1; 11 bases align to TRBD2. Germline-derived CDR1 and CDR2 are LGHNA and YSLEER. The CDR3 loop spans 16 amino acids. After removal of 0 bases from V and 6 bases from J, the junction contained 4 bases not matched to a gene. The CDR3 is CASSQDLAGGTNEQFF. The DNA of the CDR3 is TGCGCCAGCAGCCAAGATCTAGCGGGAGGTACCAATGAGCAGTTCTTC.

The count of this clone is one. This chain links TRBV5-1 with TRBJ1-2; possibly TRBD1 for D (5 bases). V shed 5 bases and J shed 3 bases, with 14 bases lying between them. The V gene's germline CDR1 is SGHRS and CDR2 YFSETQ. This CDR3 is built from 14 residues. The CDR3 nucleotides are TGCGCCAGCAGATTTGAGCCGGGGGACTATGGCTACACCTTC. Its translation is CASRFEPGDYGYTF. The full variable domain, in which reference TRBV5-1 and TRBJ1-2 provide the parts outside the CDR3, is KAGVTQTPRYLIKTRGQQVTLSCSPISGHRSVSWYQQTPGQGLQFLFEYFSETQRNKGNFPGRFSGRQFSNSRSEMNVSTLELGDSALYLCASRFEPGDYGYTFGSGTRLTVV.

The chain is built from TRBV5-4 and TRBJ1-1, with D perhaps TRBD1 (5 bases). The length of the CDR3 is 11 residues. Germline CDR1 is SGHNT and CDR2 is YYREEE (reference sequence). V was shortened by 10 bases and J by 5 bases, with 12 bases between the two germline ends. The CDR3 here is CAGGRGTEAFF. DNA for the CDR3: TGTGCCGGGGGGAGGGGTACTGAAGCTTTCTTT.

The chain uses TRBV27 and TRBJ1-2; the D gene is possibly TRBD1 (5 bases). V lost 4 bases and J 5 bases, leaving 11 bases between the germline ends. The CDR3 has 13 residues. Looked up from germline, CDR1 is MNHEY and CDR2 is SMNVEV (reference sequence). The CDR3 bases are TGTGCCAGCAGTTGGACACCTGGTTATGGCTACACCTTC. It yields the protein CASSWTPGYGYTF.

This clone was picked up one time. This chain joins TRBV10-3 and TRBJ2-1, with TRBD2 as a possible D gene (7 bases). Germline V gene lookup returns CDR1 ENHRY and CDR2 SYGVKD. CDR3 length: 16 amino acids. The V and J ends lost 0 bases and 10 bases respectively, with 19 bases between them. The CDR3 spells CAISESAITRGREQFF. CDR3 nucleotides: TGTGCCATCAGTGAGTCGGCCATAACGCGGGGGCGGGAGCAGTTCTTC.

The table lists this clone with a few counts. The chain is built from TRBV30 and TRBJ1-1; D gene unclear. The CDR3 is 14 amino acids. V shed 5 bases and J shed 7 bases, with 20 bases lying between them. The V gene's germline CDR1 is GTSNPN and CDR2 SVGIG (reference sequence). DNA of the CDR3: TGTGCCTGGCGCAAGTTCGCTAGATCGGGTGAAGCTTTCTTT. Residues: CAWRKFARSGEAFF.

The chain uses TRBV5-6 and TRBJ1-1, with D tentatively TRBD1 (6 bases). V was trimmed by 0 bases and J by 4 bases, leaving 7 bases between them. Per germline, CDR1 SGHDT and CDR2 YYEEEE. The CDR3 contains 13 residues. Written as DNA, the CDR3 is TGTGCCAGCAGCTTGGGAGGGGGCACTGAAGCTTTCTTT. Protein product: CASSLGGGTEAFF.

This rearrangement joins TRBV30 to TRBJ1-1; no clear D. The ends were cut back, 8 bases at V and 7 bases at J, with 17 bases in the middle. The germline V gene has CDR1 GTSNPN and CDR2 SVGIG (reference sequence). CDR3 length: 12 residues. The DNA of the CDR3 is TGTGCCAGTGGAGCGGGAGTAGGTGAAGCTTTCTTT. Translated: CASGAGVGEAFF.

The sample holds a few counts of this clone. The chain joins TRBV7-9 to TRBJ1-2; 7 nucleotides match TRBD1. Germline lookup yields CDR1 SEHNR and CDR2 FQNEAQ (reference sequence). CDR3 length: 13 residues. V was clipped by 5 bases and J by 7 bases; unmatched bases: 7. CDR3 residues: CASSAQGVSGYTF. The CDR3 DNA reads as TGTGCCAGCAGCGCCCAGGGGGTTAGTGGCTACACCTTC.

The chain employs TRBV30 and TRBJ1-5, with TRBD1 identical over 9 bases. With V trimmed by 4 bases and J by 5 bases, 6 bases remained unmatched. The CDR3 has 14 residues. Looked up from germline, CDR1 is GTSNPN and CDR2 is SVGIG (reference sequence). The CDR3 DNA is TGTGCCTGGACCGGGACAGGGCTCGATCAGCCCCAGCATTTT. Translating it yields CAWTGTGLDQPQHF.

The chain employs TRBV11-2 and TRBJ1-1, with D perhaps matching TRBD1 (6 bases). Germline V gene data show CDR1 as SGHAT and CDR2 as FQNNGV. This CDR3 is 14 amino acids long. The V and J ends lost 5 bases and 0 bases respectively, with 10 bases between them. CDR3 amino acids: CASSEGGMNTEAFF. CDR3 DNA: TGTGCCAGCAGCGAAGGGGGTATGAACACTGAAGCTTTCTTT.

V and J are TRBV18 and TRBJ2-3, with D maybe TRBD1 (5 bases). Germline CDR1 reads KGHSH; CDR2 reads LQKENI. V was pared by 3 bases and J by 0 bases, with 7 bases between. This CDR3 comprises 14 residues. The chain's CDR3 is CASSPAGSTDTQYF. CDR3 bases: TGTGCCAGCTCACCGGCAGGGAGCACAGATACGCAGTATTTT.